This TCR beta chain was captured by sequencing in a study of T cells in localized non-small cell lung cancer. In regard to this clone: The antigen is not known.

The data were produced by immunoSEQ multiplex PCR, yet TCRdb's version contains in-frame clones alone and is incomplete. The sample carries about 52,000 clones, less than 85% recorded once. Broader study findings: Out of the top 100 tumor clones, a median approximately 50 were seen in adjacent lung. Compared with tumor, uninvolved adjacent lung displayed greater T cell clonality, ranking highest overall. Increased T cell density in blood showed an association with longer overall survival. Sequencing covered just one tumor region, so heterogeneity cannot be ruled out.

This CDR3 comprises 14 residues. The ends lost 5 bases at V and 9 bases at J; junction bases unmatched: 4. Germline V lookup: CDR1 SGHTA, CDR2 FQGNSA. The chain employs TRBV7-2 and TRBJ2-1, with 13 nucleotides matching TRBD2. The sample was PBMCs, taken before any cancer treatment. The TCR was taken from a woman aged 35 to 69 with stage II lung adenocarcinoma. The CDR3 bases are TGTGCCAGCAGCCCCTGGACTAGCGGGAGTGAGCAGTTCTTC. Amino acids: CASSPWTSGSEQFF.